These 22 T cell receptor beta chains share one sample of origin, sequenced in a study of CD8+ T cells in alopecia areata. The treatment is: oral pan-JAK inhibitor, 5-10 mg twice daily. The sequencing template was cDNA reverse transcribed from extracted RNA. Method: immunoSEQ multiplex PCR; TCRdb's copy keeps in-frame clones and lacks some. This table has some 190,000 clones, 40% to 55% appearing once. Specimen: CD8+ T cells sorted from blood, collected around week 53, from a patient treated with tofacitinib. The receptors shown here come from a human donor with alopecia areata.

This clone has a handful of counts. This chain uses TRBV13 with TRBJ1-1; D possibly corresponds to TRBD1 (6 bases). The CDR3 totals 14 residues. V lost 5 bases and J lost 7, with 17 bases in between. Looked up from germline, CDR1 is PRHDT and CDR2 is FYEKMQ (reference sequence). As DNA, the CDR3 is TGTGCCAGCAGCGATGCCTCGACAGGATATGAAGCTTTCTTT. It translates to CASSDASTGYEAFF. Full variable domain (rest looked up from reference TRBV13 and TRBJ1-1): AAGVIQSPRHLIKEKRETATLKCYPIPRHDTVYWYQQGPGQDPQFLISFYEKMQSDKGSIPDRFSAQQFSDYHSELNMSSLELGDSALYFCASSDASTGYEAFFGQGTRLTVV.

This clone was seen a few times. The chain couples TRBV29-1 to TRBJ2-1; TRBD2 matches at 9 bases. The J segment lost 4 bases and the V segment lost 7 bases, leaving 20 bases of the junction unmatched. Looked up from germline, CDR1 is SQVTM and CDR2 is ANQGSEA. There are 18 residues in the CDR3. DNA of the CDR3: TGCAGCGCCCGACCCGATAGCGGGGGCCGAGACTTATACAATGAGCAGTTCTTC. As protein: CSARPDSGGRDLYNEQFF.

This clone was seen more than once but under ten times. In DNA, the CDR3 is TGTGCCAGTAGTGCTCTCTACTCAACGTACCAAGAGACCCAGTACTTC. It is translated as CASSALYSTYQETQYF. The V call is TRBV19, the J call TRBJ2-5; D uncertain. In germline, CDR1 is LNHDA, CDR2 SQIVND (reference sequence). With 5 bases removed from V and 0 bases from J, the gap between germline ends came to 16 bases. The CDR3 is 16 residues long.

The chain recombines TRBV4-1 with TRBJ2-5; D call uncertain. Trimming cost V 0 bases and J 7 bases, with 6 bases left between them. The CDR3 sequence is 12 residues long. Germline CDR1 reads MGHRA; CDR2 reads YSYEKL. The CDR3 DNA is TGCGCCAGCAGCCAAGACAGGACGACCCAGTACTTC. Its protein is CASSQDRTTQYF.

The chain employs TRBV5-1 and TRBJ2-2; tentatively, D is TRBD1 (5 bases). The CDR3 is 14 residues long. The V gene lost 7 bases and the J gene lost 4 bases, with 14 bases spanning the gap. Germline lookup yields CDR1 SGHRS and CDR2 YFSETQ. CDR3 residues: CASYLTVPTGELFF. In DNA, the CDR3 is TGCGCCAGCTACCTGACAGTCCCCACCGGGGAGCTGTTTTTT.

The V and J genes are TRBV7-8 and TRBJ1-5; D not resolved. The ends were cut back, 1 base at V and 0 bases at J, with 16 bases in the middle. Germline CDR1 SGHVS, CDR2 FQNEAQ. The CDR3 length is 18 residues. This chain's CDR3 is CASSLGRAGVYSNQPQHF. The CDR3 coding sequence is TGTGCCAGCAGCTTAGGGCGAGCGGGAGTCTATAGCAATCAGCCCCAGCATTTT.

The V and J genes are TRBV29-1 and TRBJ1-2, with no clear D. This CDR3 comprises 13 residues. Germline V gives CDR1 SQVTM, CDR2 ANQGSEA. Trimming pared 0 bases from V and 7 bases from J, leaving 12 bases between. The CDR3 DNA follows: TGCAGCGTTGAAGAAATTGAACTCCGTGGCTACACCTTC. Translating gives CSVEEIELRGYTF.

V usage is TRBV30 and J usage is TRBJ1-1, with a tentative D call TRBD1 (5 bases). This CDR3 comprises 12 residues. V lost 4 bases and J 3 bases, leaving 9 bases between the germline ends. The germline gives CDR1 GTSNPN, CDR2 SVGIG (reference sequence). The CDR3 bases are TGTGCCTGGAACCCGGGGGACACTGAAGCTTTCTTT. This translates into CAWNPGDTEAFF.

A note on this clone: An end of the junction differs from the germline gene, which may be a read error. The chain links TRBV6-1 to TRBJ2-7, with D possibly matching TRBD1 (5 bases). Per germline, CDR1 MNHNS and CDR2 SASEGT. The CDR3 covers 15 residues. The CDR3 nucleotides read TGTGCCAGCAGCGAAGACGACAGACCAGTGGACGAGCAGTACTTC. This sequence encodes CASSEDDRPVDEQYF.

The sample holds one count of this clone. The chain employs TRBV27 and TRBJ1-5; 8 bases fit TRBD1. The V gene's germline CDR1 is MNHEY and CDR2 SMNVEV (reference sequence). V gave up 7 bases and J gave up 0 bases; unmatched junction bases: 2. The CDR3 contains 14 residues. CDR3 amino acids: CASKQGGSNQPQHF. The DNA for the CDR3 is TGTGCCAGCAAACAGGGGGGTAGCAATCAGCCCCAGCATTTT.

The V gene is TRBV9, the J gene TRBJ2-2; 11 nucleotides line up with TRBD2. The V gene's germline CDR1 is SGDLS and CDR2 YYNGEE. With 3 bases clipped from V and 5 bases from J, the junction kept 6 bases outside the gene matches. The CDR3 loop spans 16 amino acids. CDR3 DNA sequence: TGTGCCAGCAGCGGCCTAGCGGGGGGCCGGACCGGGGAGCTGTTTTTT. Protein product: CASSGLAGGRTGELFF. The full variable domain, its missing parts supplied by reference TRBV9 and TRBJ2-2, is DSGVTQTPKHLITATGQRVTLRCSPRSGDLSVYWYQQSLDQGLQFLIQYYNGEERAKGNILERFSAQQFPDLHSELNLSSLELGDSALYFCASSGLAGGRTGELFFGEGSRLTVL.

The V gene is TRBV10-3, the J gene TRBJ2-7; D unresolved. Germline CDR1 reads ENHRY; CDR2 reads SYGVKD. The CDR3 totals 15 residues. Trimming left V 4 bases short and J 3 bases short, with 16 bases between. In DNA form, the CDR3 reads TGTGCCATCAGTGGCCAGGACCAACATGACTACGAGCAGTACTTC. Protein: CAISGQDQHDYEQYF.

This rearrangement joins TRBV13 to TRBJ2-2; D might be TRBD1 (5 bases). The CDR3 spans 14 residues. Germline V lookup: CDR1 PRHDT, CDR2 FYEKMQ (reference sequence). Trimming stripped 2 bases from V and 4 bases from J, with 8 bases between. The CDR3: CASSLQGPTGELFF. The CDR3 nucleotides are TGTGCCAGCAGCTTACAGGGTCCCACCGGGGAGCTGTTTTTT.

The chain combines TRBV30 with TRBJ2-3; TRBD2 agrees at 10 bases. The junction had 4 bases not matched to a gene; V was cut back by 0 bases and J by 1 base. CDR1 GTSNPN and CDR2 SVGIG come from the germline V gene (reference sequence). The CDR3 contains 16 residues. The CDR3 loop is CAWSVPGLAGTDTQYF. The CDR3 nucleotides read TGTGCCTGGAGTGTACCTGGACTAGCGGGCACAGATACGCAGTATTTT.

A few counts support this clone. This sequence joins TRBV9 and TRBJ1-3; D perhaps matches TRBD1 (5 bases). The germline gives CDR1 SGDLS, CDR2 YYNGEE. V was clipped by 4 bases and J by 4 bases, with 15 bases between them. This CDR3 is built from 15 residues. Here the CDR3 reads CASSPGGVGGNTIYF. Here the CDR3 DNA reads TGTGCCAGCAGCCCAGGAGGGGTGGGAGGAAACACCATATATTTT.

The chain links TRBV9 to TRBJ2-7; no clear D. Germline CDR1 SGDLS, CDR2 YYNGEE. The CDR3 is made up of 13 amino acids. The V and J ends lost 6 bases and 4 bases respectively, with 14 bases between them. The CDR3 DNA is TGTGCCAGCACCCCCGGTGTGGGATACGAGCAGTACTTC. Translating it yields CASTPGVGYEQYF.

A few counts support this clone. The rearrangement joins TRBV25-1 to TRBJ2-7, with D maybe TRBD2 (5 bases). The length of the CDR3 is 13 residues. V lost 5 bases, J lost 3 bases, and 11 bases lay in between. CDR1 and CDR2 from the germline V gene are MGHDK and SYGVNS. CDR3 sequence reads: CASSLDEGYEQYF. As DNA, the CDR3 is TGTGCCAGCAGTTTAGACGAGGGCTACGAGCAGTACTTC.

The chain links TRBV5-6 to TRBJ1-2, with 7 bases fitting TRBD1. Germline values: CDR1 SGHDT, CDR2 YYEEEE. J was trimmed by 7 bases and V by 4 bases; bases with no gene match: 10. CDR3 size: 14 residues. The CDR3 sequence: CASSEGQGVLGYTF. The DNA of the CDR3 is TGTGCCAGCAGCGAGGGCCAGGGGGTACTTGGCTACACCTTC.

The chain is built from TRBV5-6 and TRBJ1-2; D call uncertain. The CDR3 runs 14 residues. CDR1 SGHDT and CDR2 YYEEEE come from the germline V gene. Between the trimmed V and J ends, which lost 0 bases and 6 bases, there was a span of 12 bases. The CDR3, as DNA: TGTGCCAGCAGCTTGGAGGCGGCGGTGAATGGCTACACCTTC. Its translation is CASSLEAAVNGYTF. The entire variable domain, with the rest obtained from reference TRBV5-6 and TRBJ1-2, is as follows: DAGVTQSPTHLIKTRGQQVTLRCSPKSGHDTVSWYQQALGQGPQFIFQYYEEEERQRGNFPDRFSGHQFPNYSSELNVNALLLGDSALYLCASSLEAAVNGYTFGSGTRLTVV.

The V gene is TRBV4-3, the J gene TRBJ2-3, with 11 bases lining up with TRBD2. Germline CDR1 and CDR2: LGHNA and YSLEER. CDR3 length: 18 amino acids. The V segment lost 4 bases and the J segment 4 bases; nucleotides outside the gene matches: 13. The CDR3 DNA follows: TGCGCCAGCAGCCGGACAGCCTTTAGCGGGGGGGGTTCAGATACGCAGTATTTT. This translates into CASSRTAFSGGGSDTQYF.

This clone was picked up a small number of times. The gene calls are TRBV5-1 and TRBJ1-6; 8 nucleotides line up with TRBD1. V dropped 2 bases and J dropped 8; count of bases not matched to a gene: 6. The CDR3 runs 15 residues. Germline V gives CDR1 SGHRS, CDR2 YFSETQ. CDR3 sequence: CASSFGQGGDSPLHF. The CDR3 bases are TGCGCCAGCAGCTTCGGACAGGGCGGTGATTCACCCCTCCACTTT.

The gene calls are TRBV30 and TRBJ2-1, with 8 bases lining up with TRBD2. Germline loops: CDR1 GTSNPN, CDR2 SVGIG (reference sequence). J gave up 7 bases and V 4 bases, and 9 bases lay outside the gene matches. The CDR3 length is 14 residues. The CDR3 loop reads CAWIRRGVENEQFF. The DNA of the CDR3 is TGTGCCTGGATTCGGCGGGGGGTAGAGAATGAGCAGTTCTTC.